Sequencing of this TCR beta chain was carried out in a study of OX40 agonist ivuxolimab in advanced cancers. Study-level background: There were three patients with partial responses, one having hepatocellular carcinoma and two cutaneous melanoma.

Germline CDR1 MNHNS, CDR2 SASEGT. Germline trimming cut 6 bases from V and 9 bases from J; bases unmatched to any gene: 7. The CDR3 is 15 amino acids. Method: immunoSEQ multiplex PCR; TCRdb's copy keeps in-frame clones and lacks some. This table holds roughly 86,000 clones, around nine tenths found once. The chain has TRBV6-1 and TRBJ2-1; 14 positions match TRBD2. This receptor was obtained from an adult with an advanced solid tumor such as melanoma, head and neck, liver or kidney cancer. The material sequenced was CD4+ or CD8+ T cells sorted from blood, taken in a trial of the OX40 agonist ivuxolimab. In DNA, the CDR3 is TGTGCCAGCAGGGGACTAGCGGGGGTAAAAAGTGAGCAGTTCTTC. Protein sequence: CASRGLAGVKSEQFF.